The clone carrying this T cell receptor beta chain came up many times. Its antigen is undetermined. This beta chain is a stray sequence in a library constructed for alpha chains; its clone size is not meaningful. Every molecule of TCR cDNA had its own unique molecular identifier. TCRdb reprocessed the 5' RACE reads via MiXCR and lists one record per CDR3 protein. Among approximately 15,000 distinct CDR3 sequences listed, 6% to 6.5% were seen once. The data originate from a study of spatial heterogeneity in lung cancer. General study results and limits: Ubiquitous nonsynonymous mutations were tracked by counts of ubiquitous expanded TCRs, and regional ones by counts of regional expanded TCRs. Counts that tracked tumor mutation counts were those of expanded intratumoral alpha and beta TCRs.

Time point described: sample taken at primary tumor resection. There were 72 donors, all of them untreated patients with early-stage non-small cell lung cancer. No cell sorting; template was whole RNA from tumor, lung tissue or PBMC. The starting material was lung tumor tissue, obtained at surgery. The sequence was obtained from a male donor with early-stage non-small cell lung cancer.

The CDR3 coding sequence is TGCAGCGTTGGGGCTAGCGGCCAAGAGACCCAGTACTTC. Its protein product is CSVGASGQETQYF. The chain uses TRBV29-1 and TRBJ2-5, with 7 bases identical to TRBD2. V lost 4 bases to trimming and J lost 1 base; unmatched junction nucleotides: 3. Germline V gene lookup returns CDR1 SQVTM and CDR2 ANQGSEA. This CDR3 has 13 amino acids.